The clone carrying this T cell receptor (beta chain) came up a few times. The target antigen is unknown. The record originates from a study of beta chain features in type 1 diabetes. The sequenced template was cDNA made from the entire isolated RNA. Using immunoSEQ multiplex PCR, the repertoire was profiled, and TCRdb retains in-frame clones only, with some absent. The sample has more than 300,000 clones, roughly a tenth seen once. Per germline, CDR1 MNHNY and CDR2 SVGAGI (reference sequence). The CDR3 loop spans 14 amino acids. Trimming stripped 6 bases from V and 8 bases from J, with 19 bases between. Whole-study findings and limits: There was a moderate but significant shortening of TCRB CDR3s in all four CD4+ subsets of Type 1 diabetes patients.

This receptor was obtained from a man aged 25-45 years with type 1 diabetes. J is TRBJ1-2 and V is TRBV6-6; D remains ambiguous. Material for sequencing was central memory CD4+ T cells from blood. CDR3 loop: CASSVSEAADGYTF. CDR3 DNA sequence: TGTGCCAGCAGCGTTTCTGAAGCTGCTGACGGCTACACCTTC.